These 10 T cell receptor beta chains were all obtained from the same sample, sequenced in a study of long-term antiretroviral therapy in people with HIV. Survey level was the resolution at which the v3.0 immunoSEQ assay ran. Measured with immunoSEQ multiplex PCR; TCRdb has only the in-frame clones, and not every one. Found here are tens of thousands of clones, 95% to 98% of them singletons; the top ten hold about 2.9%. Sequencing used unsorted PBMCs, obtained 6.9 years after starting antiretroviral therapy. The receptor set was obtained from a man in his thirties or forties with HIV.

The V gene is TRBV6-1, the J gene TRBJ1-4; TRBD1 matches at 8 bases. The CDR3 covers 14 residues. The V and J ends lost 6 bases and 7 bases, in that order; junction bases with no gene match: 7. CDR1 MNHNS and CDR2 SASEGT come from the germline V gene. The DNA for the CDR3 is TGTGCCAGCAGCCGGACCAGGGGGCCTGAAAAACTGTTTTTT. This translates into CASSRTRGPEKLFF.

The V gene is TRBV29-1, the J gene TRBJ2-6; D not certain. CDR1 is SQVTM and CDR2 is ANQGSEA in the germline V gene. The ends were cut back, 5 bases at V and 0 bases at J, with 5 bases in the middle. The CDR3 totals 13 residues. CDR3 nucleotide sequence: TGCAGCGTTAAGAGCTCTGGGGCCAACGTCCTGACTTTC. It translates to CSVKSSGANVLTF.

DNA for the CDR3: TGCGCCAGCAGACTCGAAGGTAATCAGCCCCAGCATTTT. Protein sequence: CASRLEGNQPQHF. The chain has TRBV5-1 and TRBJ1-5; D uncertain. This CDR3 has 13 residues. The V and J ends lost 5 bases and 4 bases respectively, with 10 bases between them. CDR1 is SGHRS, CDR2 YFSETQ, per germline.

CDR3 nucleotides: TGTGCCAGCAGCTTGCGTGCAGGGGGTATGGACATTCAGTACTTC. It encodes CASSLRAGGMDIQYF. The chain recombines TRBV5-4 with TRBJ2-4; TRBD1 agrees at 7 bases. CDR1 SGHNT and CDR2 YYREEE come from the germline V gene (reference sequence). This CDR3 is 15 amino acids long. After removal of 1 base from V and 8 bases from J, the junction contained 9 bases not matched to a gene.

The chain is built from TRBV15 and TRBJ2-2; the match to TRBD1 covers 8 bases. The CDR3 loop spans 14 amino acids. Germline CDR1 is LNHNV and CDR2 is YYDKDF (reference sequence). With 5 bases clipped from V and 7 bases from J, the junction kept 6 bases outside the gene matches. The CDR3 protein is CATSFQQGVGELFF. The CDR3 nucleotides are TGTGCCACCAGCTTTCAACAGGGGGTCGGGGAGCTGTTTTTT.

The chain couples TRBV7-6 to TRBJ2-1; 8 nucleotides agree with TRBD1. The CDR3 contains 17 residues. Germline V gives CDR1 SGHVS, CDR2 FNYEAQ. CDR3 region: CASGQGTAGPTIDEQFF. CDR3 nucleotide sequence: TGTGCTAGCGGACAGGGCACGGCGGGCCCCACGATAGATGAGCAGTTCTTC.

CDR3 nucleotide sequence: TGTGCCAGCAGCTTAGGGCAGATCCTGTACGAGCAGTACTTC. Translating it yields CASSLGQILYEQYF. The chain links TRBV7-2 to TRBJ2-7; unclear D gene. The CDR3 is 14 residues long. With 1 base removed from V and 4 bases from J, the gap between germline ends came to 11 bases. Germline V gives CDR1 SGHTA, CDR2 FQGNSA.

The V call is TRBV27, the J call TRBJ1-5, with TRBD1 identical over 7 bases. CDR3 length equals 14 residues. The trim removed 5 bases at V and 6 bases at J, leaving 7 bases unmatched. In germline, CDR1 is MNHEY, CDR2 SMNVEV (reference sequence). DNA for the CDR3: TGTGCCAGCAGTCTACGACAGGGTGGTCAGCCCCAGCATTTT. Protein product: CASSLRQGGQPQHF.

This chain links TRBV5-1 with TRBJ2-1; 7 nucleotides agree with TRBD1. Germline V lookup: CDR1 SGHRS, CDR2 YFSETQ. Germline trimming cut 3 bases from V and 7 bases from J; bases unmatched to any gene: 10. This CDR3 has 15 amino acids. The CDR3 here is CASSWLGGYGNEQFF. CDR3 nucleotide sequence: TGCGCCAGCAGCTGGTTAGGGGGCTACGGGAATGAGCAGTTCTTC.

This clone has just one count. The CDR3 coding sequence is TGTGCCAGCAGTCCACAAAACATTCAGTACTTC. Amino acids: CASSPQNIQYF. The chain joins TRBV6-6 to TRBJ2-4; D remains ambiguous. The V and J ends lost 5 bases and 5 bases respectively, with 4 bases between them. CDR3 size: 11 residues. Germline V gene lookup returns CDR1 MNHNY and CDR2 SVGAGI (reference sequence).